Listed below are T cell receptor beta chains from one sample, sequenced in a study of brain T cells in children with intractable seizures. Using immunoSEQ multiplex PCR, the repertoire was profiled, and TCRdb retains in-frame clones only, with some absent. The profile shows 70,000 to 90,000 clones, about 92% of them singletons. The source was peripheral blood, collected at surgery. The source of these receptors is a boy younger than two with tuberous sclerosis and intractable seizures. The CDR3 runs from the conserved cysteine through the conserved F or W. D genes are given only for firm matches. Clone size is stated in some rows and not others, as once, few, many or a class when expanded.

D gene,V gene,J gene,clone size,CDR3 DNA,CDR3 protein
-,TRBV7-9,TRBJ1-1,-,TGTGCCAGCAATGCTGGCACTGAAGCTTTCTTT,CASNAGTEAFF
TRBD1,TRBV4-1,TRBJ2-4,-,TGCGCCAGCAGCCAAGAATCGTTGGACAGGGTGCAGTACTTC,CASSQESLDRVQYF
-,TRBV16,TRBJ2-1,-,TGTGCCAGCAGCCAATTCGCCTACAATGAGCAGTTCTTC,CASSQFAYNEQFF
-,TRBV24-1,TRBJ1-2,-,TGTGCCACCAGTGATAAATGGACAGCTAACTATGGCTACACCTTC,CATSDKWTANYGYTF
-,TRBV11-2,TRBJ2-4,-,TGTGCCAGCAGCTTAGTTCGCGGCGGAGGGAACATTCAGTACTTC,CASSLVRGGGNIQYF
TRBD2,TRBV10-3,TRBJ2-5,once,TGTGCCATCAGGGGGACTAGTAACGGAGAGACCCAGTACTTC,CAIRGTSNGETQYF
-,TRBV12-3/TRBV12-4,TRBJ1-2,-,TGTGCCAGCAGTTTGTCTGGGGGCGCTGGCTACACCTTC,CASSLSGGAGYTF
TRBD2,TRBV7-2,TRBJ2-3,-,TGTGCCAGCAGCCTCCGGACTAGCGGGACCCACACAGATACGCAGTATTTT,CASSLRTSGTHTDTQYF
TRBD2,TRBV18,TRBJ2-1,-,TGTGCCAGCTCACCGACTAGCGGGAGTTACAATGAGCAGTTCTTC,CASSPTSGSYNEQFF
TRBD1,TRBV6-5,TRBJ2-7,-,TGTGCCAGCAGTTTGACAGGGGGCAGCTACGAGCAGTACTTC,CASSLTGGSYEQYF
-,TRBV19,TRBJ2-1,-,TGTGCCAGTAGTATTGGGGGAGCGACCTACAATGAGCAGTTCTTC,CASSIGGATYNEQFF
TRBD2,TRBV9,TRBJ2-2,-,TGTGCCAGCAACGTAGCGGGGGATAACACCGGGGAGCTGTTTTTT,CASNVAGDNTGELFF
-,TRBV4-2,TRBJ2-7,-,TGTGCCAGCAGCCAGCTACTAGCAGACTCCTACGAGCAGTACTTC,CASSQLLADSYEQYF
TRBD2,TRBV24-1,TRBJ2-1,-,TGTGCCACCAGTGATTTGTCAGCGGGAGATCGTCCCGGGCAGTTCTTC,CATSDLSAGDRPGQFF
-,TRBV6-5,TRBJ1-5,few,TGTGCCAGCAGTTACTCGTGGGATAGCAATCAGCCCCAGCATTTT,CASSYSWDSNQPQHF